This TCR beta chain was obtained from a study of blood T cell repertoires in COVID-19. At the level of the study: COVID-19 samples collected from the United States, Italy and Spain covered acute and convalescent phases. T cells, B-cell-depleted T cells, or PBMCs supplied cDNA or gDNA.

Profiled with immunoSEQ multiplex PCR; TCRdb holds only in-frame clones, not every one. The profile covers approximately 110,000 clones, with approximately 90% appearing a single time and about 34% taken by the ten largest. The CDR3 totals 15 residues. Germline V CDR1 and CDR2: LGHNA, YNFKEQ. With 4 bases clipped from V and 5 bases from J, the junction kept 5 bases outside the gene matches. This receptor was obtained from a woman of 80 years or more with acute or convalescent COVID-19. This sequence joins TRBV4-2 and TRBJ1-6, with TRBD1 identical over 7 bases. Sequenced input: peripheral blood. The CDR3 loop is CASSRATGDNSPLHF. The CDR3, as DNA: TGTGCCAGCAGCCGAGCAACAGGGGATAATTCACCCCTCCACTTT.